These 11 T cell receptor beta chains share one sample of origin, sequenced in a study of blood T cell repertoires in COVID-19. Assay: immunoSEQ multiplex PCR; the TCRdb copy retains only in-frame clones and omits some. The table includes around 120,000 clones, 55% to 75% detected once. The sequenced sample consisted of peripheral blood. These receptors were taken from a woman in her 70s with acute or convalescent COVID-19.

The chain recombines TRBV6-5 with TRBJ1-2, with TRBD1 matching over 7 bases. Germline V gene lookup returns CDR1 MNHEY and CDR2 SVGAGI. The trim removed 7 bases at V and 0 bases at J, leaving 8 bases unmatched. The CDR3 spans 15 residues. Here the CDR3 reads CASTSTGTANYGYTF. The CDR3 DNA reads TGTGCCAGCACCTCCACCGGGACAGCTAACTATGGCTACACCTTC.

This sequence joins TRBV9 and TRBJ2-1; maybe TRBD2 (5 bases). The CDR3 is made up of 13 amino acids. From germline, CDR1 is SGDLS and CDR2 YYNGEE. Trimming removed 0 bases at V and 9 bases at J, with 10 bases between. CDR3 sequence: CASSVEFAGEQFF. As DNA, the CDR3 is TGTGCCAGCAGCGTAGAGTTTGCGGGTGAGCAGTTCTTC.

The rearrangement uses TRBV6-5 and TRBJ1-1; TRBD1 agrees at 8 bases. V was pared by 5 bases and J by 11 bases, with 10 bases of the junction left unmatched. CDR3 size: 13 residues. Germline CDR1 MNHEY, CDR2 SVGAGI. CDR3 protein: CASSIGQGVRAFF. CDR3 DNA sequence: TGTGCCAGCAGTATTGGACAGGGCGTGAGGGCTTTCTTT.

The chain recombines TRBV5-5 with TRBJ1-1, with TRBD1 identical over 7 bases. CDR1 SGHKS and CDR2 YYEKEE come from the germline V gene (reference sequence). Germline trimming cut 3 bases from V and 1 base from J; bases unmatched to any gene: 6. CDR3 length: 15 residues. DNA for the CDR3: TGTGCCAGCAGCTACCAGACAGGGACGAACACTGAAGCTTTCTTT. Amino acids: CASSYQTGTNTEAFF.

The DNA of the CDR3 is TGTGCCAGCTCGGGGGGCGGCTATGGCTACACCTTC. Residues: CASSGGGYGYTF. The chain uses TRBV7-8 and TRBJ1-2, with a possible D match to TRBD1 (6 bases). Germline values: CDR1 SGHVS, CDR2 FQNEAQ. The CDR3 has 12 residues. The V end lost 8 bases, the J end lost 4 bases, and 11 bases lay between the germline ends.

The chain carries TRBV6-6 and TRBJ1-3; TRBD1 is a possible D gene (6 bases). Trimming took off 2 bases at V and 0 bases at J, with 11 bases between the two ends. The CDR3 loop spans 16 amino acids. From germline, CDR1 is MNHNY and CDR2 SVGAGI (reference sequence). Here the CDR3 DNA reads TGTGCCAGCAGTTACGGGGGCTCCTACTCTGGAAACACCATATATTTT. It yields the protein CASSYGGSYSGNTIYF.

The chain has TRBV4-2 and TRBJ1-3, with a possible D match to TRBD1 (6 bases). Germline V CDR1 and CDR2: LGHNA, YNFKEQ. The V end was cut by 5 bases, the J end by 0 bases, with 20 bases between. This CDR3 region has 18 residues. CDR3 coding DNA: TGTGCCAGCAGCTATACCGGGGAGGGGGTTAGCTCTGGAAACACCATATATTTT. Translating gives CASSYTGEGVSSGNTIYF.

This clone was seen a handful of times. The genes are TRBV2 and TRBJ1-2; D might be TRBD1 (6 bases). CDR3 length: 12 amino acids. The ends were cut back, 7 bases at V and 3 bases at J, with 9 bases in the middle. CDR1 and CDR2 from the germline V gene are SNHLY and FYNNEI. The CDR3 is CASTRTDYGYTF. CDR3 nucleotide sequence: TGTGCCAGCACCCGGACAGACTATGGCTACACCTTC.

V and J are TRBV19 and TRBJ1-1, with 10 bases aligning to TRBD1. Germline V gene sequence: CDR1 LNHDA, CDR2 SQIVND (reference sequence). J gave up 2 bases and V 8 bases, and 8 bases lay outside the gene matches. CDR3 length: 15 residues. CDR3 nucleotide sequence: TGTGCCAGTTGGAAAAGGACAGGGGGAAACACTGAAGCTTTCTTT. Translating gives CASWKRTGGNTEAFF.

The chain has TRBV11-2 and TRBJ2-7; 7 nucleotides align to TRBD1. The V gene end was trimmed by 1 base and the J gene end by 6 bases; junction bases not matched to a gene: 9. Germline CDR1 is SGHAT and CDR2 is FQNNGV. The CDR3 is made up of 15 amino acids. CDR3 nucleotide sequence: TGTGCCAGCAGCTTAGTGACAGGGCCCACGGGCGAGCAGTACTTC. Translated: CASSLVTGPTGEQYF.

This clone was seen more than once but under ten times. The rearrangement uses TRBV5-4 and TRBJ1-1; D unclear. Trimming pared 4 bases from V and 2 bases from J, leaving 12 bases between. In germline, CDR1 is SGHNT, CDR2 YYREEE (reference sequence). This CDR3 spans 14 amino acids. CDR3: CASSRGNSNTEAFF. The CDR3, as DNA: TGTGCCAGCAGCCGCGGGAACAGTAACACTGAAGCTTTCTTT.